Below, 21 T cell receptor beta chains from the same sample are listed, as sequenced in a study of tumor-infiltrating lymphocytes in primary liver carcinoma. Scientists recovered RNA and DNA together from approximately 20-30 mg of unsorted bulk tissue. Priming with a constant-region primer yielded TCR beta cDNA from about 540 ng total RNA. Three nested multiplex PCR rounds, a slightly modified ARM-PCR, produced the libraries for TCR beta. TRBV1-TRBV30 forward primers and a C-beta reverse primer were used in the first two PCR rounds, which each ran for around 11 cycles. Each CDR3 protein gets one entry after TCRdb re-called the multiplex PCR reads with MiXCR. The sample has more than 90,000 distinct CDR3 sequences; around 73% are singletons. Sequenced sample: liver tumor tissue from sampling region 2. Subset defined: tumor region T2, inferior pole. The receptors shown here come from a woman aged 55 to 70 with primary liver carcinoma and hepatitis B virus infection.

About this clonotype itself: Its ends do not fully match the called genes, so a read error is possible. This rearrangement joins TRBV7-8 to TRBJ2-3; D is tentatively TRBD1 or TRBD2 (5 bases each). Germline assignment: CDR1 SGHVS and CDR2 FQNEAQ. The CDR3 consists of 13 residues. The CDR3 region is CASRVGTTDTKYF. The CDR3 coding sequence is TGTGCTAGCAGGGTTGGGACCACAGATACGAAGTATTTT.

This clonotype was observed at least ten times. V and J are TRBV29-1 and TRBJ2-1; 7 bases are a match to TRBD2. The junction had 11 bases not matched to a gene; V was cut back by 7 bases and J by 14 bases. The CDR3 has 11 residues. Germline V gene sequence: CDR1 SQVTM, CDR2 ANQGSEA. The CDR3 DNA reads TGCAGCGCCCGACTGAGCGGGAAGGAGTTCTTC. It specifies CSARLSGKEFF.

This clonotype has a handful of counts. A read error is possible here, since a much larger clone lies one base away. The genes are TRBV6-1 and TRBJ1-5, with D possibly being TRBD1 (6 bases). Trimming removed 0 bases from V and 7 bases from J, with 13 bases in between. The CDR3 is made up of 15 amino acids. The germline gives CDR1 MNHNS, CDR2 SASEGT. CDR3 in DNA: TGTGCCAGCAGTGAAGCGGTCACAGGGCGACAGCCCCAGCATTTT. The encoded protein is CASSEAVTGRQPQHF.

This clonotype was picked up one time. V usage is TRBV29-1 and J usage is TRBJ1-2; 9 bases agree with TRBD1. The germline V gene encodes CDR1 SQVTM and CDR2 ANQGSEA. Trimming took 6 bases from V and 7 from J; bases not matched to a gene: 12. This CDR3 region has 14 residues. CDR3 region: CSVPPRGQGGGYTF. CDR3 DNA: TGCAGCGTCCCCCCCCGGGGACAGGGCGGTGGCTACACCTTC.

The chain uses TRBV4-1 and TRBJ2-1, with a tentative D call TRBD2 (6 bases). Germline CDR1 and CDR2: MGHRA and YSYEKL. This CDR3 has 17 amino acids. V was clipped by 1 base and J by 0 bases, with 13 bases between them. The CDR3 loop is CASSQGAWGGSYNEQFF. The CDR3 coding sequence is TGCGCCAGCAGCCAAGGGGCTTGGGGAGGCTCCTACAATGAGCAGTTCTTC.

The chain employs TRBV5-1 and TRBJ2-1, with 8 bases lining up with TRBD1. V lost 4 bases to trimming and J lost 4 bases; unmatched junction nucleotides: 10. This CDR3 is 16 amino acids long. CDR1 is SGHRS and CDR2 is YFSETQ in the germline V gene. The CDR3 nucleotides are TGCGCCAGCAGCCGACGGACAGGGCGGTTGTACAATGAGCAGTTCTTC. This encodes CASSRRTGRLYNEQFF.

This chain links TRBV7-9 with TRBJ1-2; D not resolved. This CDR3 has 12 residues. CDR1 SEHNR and CDR2 FQNEAQ come from the germline V gene (reference sequence). V lost 10 bases to trimming and J lost 2 bases, with 11 bases between them. The CDR3, as DNA: TGTGCCAACGGGAACAGAAACTATGGCTACACCTTC. Its translation is CANGNRNYGYTF.

A word on this clonotype: The junction and the germline gene differ at one end; a read error may be behind it. The chain recombines TRBV28 with TRBJ2-1; 13 nucleotides line up with TRBD2. CDR3 size: 16 residues. CDR1 and CDR2 (germline): MDHEN, SYDVKM. The CDR3 reads CASSPGLAGVYNDQFF. CDR3 coding DNA: TGTGCCAGCAGTCCTGGACTAGCGGGAGTGTACAATGATCAGTTCTTC. Full variable domain (missing parts from reference TRBV28 and TRBJ2-1): DVKVTQSSRYLVKRTGEKVFLECVQDMDHENMFWYRQDPGLGLRLIYFSYDVKMKEKGDIPEGYSVSREKKERFSLILESASTNQTSMYLCASSPGLAGVYNDQFFGPGTRLTVL.

Comments on this clonotype: Compared with germline, one end of the junction differs, possibly owing to a read error. This sequence joins TRBV11-2 and TRBJ2-5, with 7 bases that match TRBD2. The CDR3 sequence is 14 residues long. From germline, CDR1 is SGHAT and CDR2 FQNNGV. Here the CDR3 reads CPSSPSGGGETKYF. Written as DNA, the CDR3 is TGTCCCAGCAGCCCTTCGGGCGGGGGAGAGACCAAGTACTTC. Full variable domain (rest looked up from reference TRBV11-2 and TRBJ2-5): EAGVAQSPRYKIIEKRQSVAFWCNPISGHATLYWYQQILGQGPKLLIQFQNNGVVDDSQLPKDRFSAERLKGVDSTLKIQPAKLEDSAVYLCPSSPSGGGETKYFGPGTRLLVL.

Notes on this clonotype: A read error may produce the germline difference seen at one junction end. This sequence joins TRBV5-6 and TRBJ2-7; 10 nucleotides agree with TRBD2. Per germline, CDR1 SGHDT and CDR2 YYEEEE. There are 15 residues in the CDR3. Written as DNA, the CDR3 is TGTGCCAGCAGGTCTAGCGGGAGCCCTCTCTACGAGCAATACTTC. Translating it yields CASRSSGSPLYEQYF.

The rearrangement links TRBV12-3 or TRBV12-4 to TRBJ2-1, with D unresolved. This CDR3 has 12 residues. V shed 4 bases and J shed 3 bases, with 4 bases lying between them. CDR3: CASSSVYNEQFF. The CDR3 DNA reads TGTGCCAGCAGTTCGGTCTACAATGAGCAGTTCTTC.

V gene TRBV11-2 combines with J gene TRBJ2-2; 7 positions match TRBD1. The CDR3 totals 15 residues. The V and J ends lost 5 bases and 5 bases, in that order; junction bases with no gene match: 8. Germline V lookup: CDR1 SGHAT, CDR2 FQNNGV. The CDR3: CASSDRQGGTGELFF. The DNA of the CDR3 is TGTGCCAGCAGCGACCGACAGGGTGGGACCGGGGAGCTGTTTTTT.

This chain uses TRBV4-1 with TRBJ1-5, with TRBD1 matching 7 bases. V lost 4 bases, J lost 6 bases, and 9 bases stayed unmatched. Per the germline V gene, CDR1 is MGHRA and CDR2 is YSYEKL. This CDR3 has 15 amino acids. CDR3 sequence: CASSRRIGGIQPQHF. The CDR3 DNA reads as TGCGCCAGCAGCCGCCGGATAGGGGGCATTCAGCCCCAGCATTTT.

About this clonotype: This is likely a read error, given that the CDR3 carries no conserved phenylalanine or tryptophan at its end. No DNA is shown, since the ends of the CDR3 on it are uncertain; the CDR3 is the one TCRdb lists. V usage is TRBV1 and J usage is TRBJ1-1; TRBD1, the table's D call, lacks a check against the DNA. TRBV1 is an annotated pseudogene. The CDR3 is 15 residues long, ends included. CDR3: CTSSQSPQGTTEALI.

The chain uses TRBV11-2 and TRBJ1-3, with D possibly matching TRBD1 (5 bases). Between the trimmed V and J ends, which lost 4 bases and 3 bases, there was a span of 25 bases. Germline V gives CDR1 SGHAT, CDR2 FQNNGV. This CDR3 comprises 19 residues. The CDR3 sequence is CASSSPGPGGLAYGNTIYF. CDR3 sequence (DNA): TGTGCCAGCAGCTCACCTGGACCGGGGGGACTCGCCTATGGAAACACCATATATTTT. The whole variable domain, filled in from reference TRBV11-2 and TRBJ1-3, reads EAGVAQSPRYKIIEKRQSVAFWCNPISGHATLYWYQQILGQGPKLLIQFQNNGVVDDSQLPKDRFSAERLKGVDSTLKIQPAKLEDSAVYLCASSSPGPGGLAYGNTIYFGEGSWLTVV.

About this clonotype itself: The junction differs from germline at one of its ends, possibly a read error. The chain uses TRBV29-1 and TRBJ2-2, with a weak D call TRBD2 (6 bases). This CDR3 is 13 amino acids long. The V gene's germline CDR1 is SQVTM and CDR2 ANQGSEA. The CDR3 spells CSITGYSGGELFF. CDR3 sequence (DNA): TGCAGCATCACGGGGTACTCGGGCGGGGAGCTCTTTTTT.

Notes on this clonotype: Possible read error: a much larger clone is one base away. The chain is built from TRBV30 and TRBJ2-1; D possibly corresponds to TRBD2 (5 bases). Germline CDR1 reads GTSNPN; CDR2 reads SVGIG (reference sequence). This CDR3 is 14 amino acids long. As DNA, the CDR3 is TGTGTCTGGACTCGTCGCAGCTCCTACAATGAGCAGTTCTTC. Amino acid sequence: CVWTRRSSYNEQFF. Using reference TRBV30 and TRBJ2-1 for the parts outside the CDR3, the full variable domain is SQTIHQWPATLVQPVGSPLSLECTVEGTSNPNLYWYRQAAGRGLQLLFYSVGIGQISSEVPQNLSASRPQDRQFILSSKKLLLSDSGFYLCVWTRRSSYNEQFFGPGTRLTVL.

This clonotype was counted at least ten times. The rearrangement links TRBV7-9 to TRBJ2-1; tentatively, D is TRBD2 (7 bases). The CDR3 totals 15 residues. CDR1 is SEHNR, CDR2 FQNEAQ, per germline (reference sequence). Trimming cost V 1 base and J 2 bases, with 9 bases left between them. The CDR3, as DNA: TGTGCCAGCAGCTTAGGCGGGGGCACCTACAATGAGCAGTTCTTC. The encoded protein is CASSLGGGTYNEQFF.

The sample holds a few counts of this clonotype. This rearrangement joins TRBV20-1 to TRBJ2-2; 7 bases map to TRBD1. Trimming removed 3 bases from V and 5 bases from J; junction bases left unmatched: 6. The CDR3 length is 14 residues. CDR1 is DFQATT, CDR2 SNEGSKA, per germline (reference sequence). The CDR3 loop is CSARETGVTGELFF. The CDR3 nucleotides read TGCAGTGCTAGGGAAACAGGGGTAACCGGGGAGCTGTTTTTT.

This clonotype showed up many times. The V and J genes are TRBV10-3 and TRBJ2-7; TRBD2 matches at 13 bases. The CDR3 has 16 amino acids. Looked up from germline, CDR1 is ENHRY and CDR2 is SYGVKD. Trimming took 5 bases from V and 5 from J; bases not matched to a gene: 9. CDR3 nucleotides: TGTGCCATCAGTACCAAACCGGGACTAGCGGGAAACGAGCAGTACTTC. This encodes CAISTKPGLAGNEQYF.

This clonotype has more than one count but fewer than ten. V gene TRBV28 combines with J gene TRBJ2-7; tentatively, D is TRBD1 (6 bases). CDR1 is MDHEN and CDR2 is SYDVKM in the germline V gene. The length of the CDR3 is 15 residues. V was trimmed by 6 bases and J by 3 bases, leaving 18 bases between them. DNA for the CDR3: TGTGCCAGCAGACCTACAGGGATTCGGCGCTACGAGCAGTACTTC. Translating it yields CASRPTGIRRYEQYF.